One sample yielded the 25 T cell receptor beta chains listed below, sequenced in a study of cytotoxic CD8 clonotypes in ibrutinib-treated CLL. The method was immunoSEQ multiplex PCR; TCRdb's version includes in-frame clones alone and lacks a portion of them. Found here are about 84,000 clones, around 83% of them singletons; the top ten hold about 5.6%. The specimen was PBMCs, collected before ibrutinib treatment. The receptors were gathered from a human donor with chronic lymphocytic leukemia.

This clone was counted a single time. The chain combines TRBV4-2 with TRBJ2-7; a weak D match, TRBD2 (6 bases). V was clipped by 0 bases and J by 1 base, with 10 bases between them. The CDR3 length is 15 residues. Germline-derived CDR1 and CDR2 are LGHNA and YNFKEQ. CDR3 in DNA: TGTGCCAGCAGCCAAGACCGGGGAGGTTCCTACGAGCAGTACTTC. This gives the protein CASSQDRGGSYEQYF.

The table lists this clone with a few counts. The CDR3 DNA is TGTGCCAGCAGCCGCAATCCAGGGGGCGGTCAGCCCCAGCATTTT. Protein sequence: CASSRNPGGGQPQHF. V gene TRBV5-4 combines with J gene TRBJ1-5, with 8 bases identical to TRBD1. The V gene end was trimmed by 4 bases and the J gene end by 6 bases; junction bases not matched to a gene: 9. The V gene's germline CDR1 is SGHNT and CDR2 YYREEE (reference sequence). The CDR3 is made up of 15 amino acids.

The rearrangement links TRBV5-1 to TRBJ2-3; a possible D gene is TRBD2 (6 bases). This CDR3 spans 15 amino acids. V lost 2 bases and J 0 bases, leaving 10 bases between the germline ends. Germline V gene lookup returns CDR1 SGHRS and CDR2 YFSETQ. The CDR3 region has the DNA TGCGCCAGCAGCTTAGAAGGGACTAGCACAGATACGCAGTATTTT. Protein product: CASSLEGTSTDTQYF.

Written as DNA, the CDR3 is TGTGCCAGCAGCCGACTAGCGGGGCCTGGCGGGCAGTACTTC. Translating it yields CASSRLAGPGGQYF. The chain joins TRBV28 to TRBJ2-7, with TRBD2 matching over 11 bases. Unmatched junction bases numbered 10, after V lost 6 bases and J lost 9 bases. Per the germline V gene, CDR1 is MDHEN and CDR2 is SYDVKM. The length of the CDR3 is 14 residues.

The genes are TRBV15 and TRBJ2-2, with 10 bases fitting TRBD1. V trimming: 8 bases; J trimming: 5 bases; junction bases outside the gene matches: 8. Germline CDR1 and CDR2: LNHNV and YYDKDF (reference sequence). The CDR3 loop spans 15 amino acids. This chain's CDR3 is CATAAGQGLTGELFF. DNA for the CDR3: TGTGCCACCGCGGCGGGACAGGGGCTTACCGGGGAGCTGTTTTTT.

This chain joins TRBV5-4 and TRBJ2-3, with TRBD2 as a possible D gene (6 bases). Germline V gene lookup returns CDR1 SGHNT and CDR2 YYREEE (reference sequence). V lost 4 bases to trimming and J lost 0 bases, with 15 bases between them. This CDR3 contains 16 residues. The CDR3 DNA sequence: TGTGCCAGCAGCCTTTGGCGGGGCGGGAGCACAGATACGCAGTATTTT. Protein product: CASSLWRGGSTDTQYF. The whole variable domain, remainder taken from reference TRBV5-4 and TRBJ2-3, is ETGVTQSPTHLIKTRGQQVTLRCSSQSGHNTVSWYQQALGQGPQFIFQYYREEENGRGNFPPRFSGLQFPNYSSELNVNALELDDSALYLCASSLWRGGSTDTQYFGPGTRLTVL.

The chain uses TRBV30 and TRBJ1-1; 7 nucleotides align to TRBD1. Germline CDR1 GTSNPN, CDR2 SVGIG (reference sequence). V lost 4 bases to trimming and J lost 1 base; unmatched junction nucleotides: 9. This CDR3 contains 15 residues. CDR3 nucleotides: TGTGCCTGGAACAACCACAGGGGCGGGAACACTGAAGCTTTCTTT. As protein: CAWNNHRGGNTEAFF.

This clone was found once. V is TRBV9 and J is TRBJ2-7; 9 bases align to TRBD2. This CDR3 contains 14 residues. Losses at the gene ends were 3 bases for V and 4 bases for J; bases not matched to a gene: 5. Per the germline V gene, CDR1 is SGDLS and CDR2 is YYNGEE. The CDR3 is CASSETLAGYEQYF. DNA for the CDR3: TGTGCCAGCAGCGAAACTCTAGCGGGATACGAGCAGTACTTC.

This clone was seen only once. The chain has TRBV19 and TRBJ1-3; D might be TRBD1 (5 bases). This CDR3 is 14 amino acids long. Germline V gene sequence: CDR1 LNHDA, CDR2 SQIVND (reference sequence). Trimming stripped 7 bases from V and 2 bases from J, with 12 bases between. The DNA for the CDR3 is TGTGCCAGTACCCCACAGGTCGCTGGAAACACCATATATTTT. Residues: CASTPQVAGNTIYF.

The chain is built from TRBV29-1 and TRBJ2-7; 8 nucleotides agree with TRBD1. CDR1 and CDR2 (germline): SQVTM, ANQGSEA. The CDR3 has 14 residues. V was pared by 5 bases and J by 1 base, with 7 bases of the junction left unmatched. The CDR3 loop reads CSVPRQGASYEQYF. CDR3 bases: TGCAGCGTTCCCCGGCAGGGGGCGTCCTACGAGCAGTACTTC.

The V call is TRBV20-1, the J call TRBJ1-2; D not resolved. Germline loops: CDR1 DFQATT, CDR2 SNEGSKA (reference sequence). The CDR3 sequence is 11 residues long. Trimming removed 3 bases at V and 8 bases at J, with 10 bases between. The CDR3 is CSASRAEGYTF. CDR3 coding DNA: TGCAGTGCTAGTAGGGCGGAAGGCTACACCTTC.

This chain connects TRBV7-2 to TRBJ2-1; 11 bases align to TRBD2. The CDR3 length is 16 residues. The V and J ends lost 4 bases and 7 bases, in that order; junction bases with no gene match: 9. CDR1 is SGHTA and CDR2 is FQGNSA in the germline V gene. CDR3: CASSSRTSGGMNEQFF. CDR3 nucleotide sequence: TGTGCCAGCAGCTCCCGTACTAGCGGGGGTATGAATGAGCAGTTCTTC.

This clone was counted a single time. The CDR3 region is CASSMTGTNGEQYF. As DNA, the CDR3 is TGTGCCAGTAGTATGACCGGGACCAATGGGGAGCAGTACTTC. V usage is TRBV19 and J usage is TRBJ2-7; D may correspond to TRBD1 or TRBD2 (5 bases each). Per the germline V gene, CDR1 is LNHDA and CDR2 is SQIVND (reference sequence). CDR3 length: 14 residues. V was trimmed by 3 bases and J by 7 bases, leaving 16 bases between them.

The chain couples TRBV27 to TRBJ2-5; the D gene could be TRBD1 or TRBD2 (7 bases each). Germline CDR1 is MNHEY and CDR2 is SMNVEV (reference sequence). The CDR3 is 17 amino acids. Trimming cost V 5 bases and J 4 bases, with 23 bases left between them. CDR3 in amino acids: CASSPYTGVGGGETQYF. The CDR3 DNA follows: TGTGCCAGCAGTCCTTATACAGGGGTAGGGGGGGGAGAGACCCAGTACTTC.

The chain uses TRBV7-9 and TRBJ2-7; 11 bases line up with TRBD1. Germline CDR1 SEHNR, CDR2 FQNEAQ (reference sequence). Trimming cost V 3 bases and J 7 bases; bases outside gene matches: 8. The CDR3 loop spans 15 amino acids. The CDR3 nucleotides are TGTGCCAGCAGCTTGGGTCGGACAGGGGGCGATGAGCAGTACTTC. Protein product: CASSLGRTGGDEQYF.

V usage is TRBV15 and J usage is TRBJ1-1; D remains ambiguous. The V end was cut by 1 base, the J end by 1 base, with 13 bases between. CDR3 length: 16 residues. CDR1 and CDR2 (germline): LNHNV, YYDKDF (reference sequence). The DNA for the CDR3 is TGTGCCACCAGCAGAGGTACAGTATTTTCGAACACTGAAGCTTTCTTT. Amino acid sequence: CATSRGTVFSNTEAFF.

The chain has TRBV19 and TRBJ2-3; the match to TRBD2 covers 8 bases. The CDR3 is made up of 14 amino acids. The germline V gene has CDR1 LNHDA and CDR2 SQIVND (reference sequence). After removal of 8 bases from V and 2 bases from J, the junction contained 6 bases not matched to a gene. The CDR3 protein is CASSGTSTTDTQYF. CDR3 coding DNA: TGTGCCAGTTCCGGGACTAGTACCACAGATACGCAGTATTTT.

This CDR3 is CASSIRTEMNTEAFF. The CDR3 bases are TGTGCCAGCAGCATACGGACAGAGATGAACACTGAAGCTTTCTTT. This rearrangement joins TRBV7-9 to TRBJ1-1, with D possibly being TRBD1 (6 bases). Trimming pared 5 bases from V and 0 bases from J, leaving 13 bases between. This CDR3 has 15 residues. Germline V CDR1 and CDR2: SEHNR, FQNEAQ (reference sequence).

The rearrangement uses TRBV2 and TRBJ2-5; D not certain. In germline, CDR1 is SNHLY, CDR2 FYNNEI. This CDR3 has 12 residues. V lost 1 base and J 3 bases, leaving 3 bases between the germline ends. In DNA, the CDR3 is TGTGCCAGCAGTGAAGGGGAAGAGACCCAGTACTTC. Translating gives CASSEGEETQYF.

J is TRBJ1-1 and V is TRBV4-3; TRBD1 might be the D (5 bases). Between the trimmed V and J ends, which lost 4 bases and 2 bases, there was a span of 14 bases. Per germline, CDR1 LGHNA and CDR2 YSLEER. This CDR3 region has 15 residues. This chain's CDR3 is CASSPNRIRNTEAFF. The CDR3 DNA reads as TGCGCCAGCAGCCCAAACAGGATTAGAAACACTGAAGCTTTCTTT.

The rearrangement uses TRBV4-2 and TRBJ2-3; 8 nucleotides agree with TRBD1. The CDR3 totals 19 residues. CDR1 is LGHNA and CDR2 is YNFKEQ in the germline V gene. Losses at the gene ends were 0 bases for V and 1 base for J; bases not matched to a gene: 12. The CDR3 DNA sequence: TGTGCCAGCAGCCAAGATCTAGGTTGGTTGGGACAGGGCACAGATACGCAGTATTTT. Encoded protein: CASSQDLGWLGQGTDTQYF.

The chain employs TRBV14 and TRBJ2-7, with D possibly being TRBD1 or TRBD2 (5 bases each). The V gene lost 1 base and the J gene lost 7 bases, with 17 bases spanning the gap. CDR3 length: 15 amino acids. Germline assignment: CDR1 SGHDN and CDR2 FVKESK. The CDR3 DNA reads TGTGCCAGCAGCCAAGCCCAGGACATCAGGAGGGAGCAGTACTTC. It codes for CASSQAQDIRREQYF.

Comments on this clone: At the DNA level, this CDR3 is encoded by other sequences in the same sample as well. This chain connects TRBV11-2 to TRBJ2-7, with D unresolved. Germline V lookup: CDR1 SGHAT, CDR2 FQNNGV. V shed 1 base and J shed 2 bases, with 9 bases lying between them. CDR3 size: 14 residues. The DNA for the CDR3 is TGTGCCAGCAGCTTAGGCCCGGGCGCCTACGAGCAGTACTTC. Amino acids: CASSLGPGAYEQYF.

The genes are TRBV7-3 and TRBJ2-7; 9 bases map to TRBD2. The CDR3 has 19 amino acids. The germline V gene encodes CDR1 SGHTA and CDR2 FQGTGA. V was pared by 7 bases and J by 6 bases, with 25 bases of the junction left unmatched. CDR3 region: CASNIYRGGPGLALLEQYF. The CDR3 region has the DNA TGTGCCAGCAACATCTACCGCGGGGGACCGGGACTAGCTCTCCTCGAGCAGTACTTC.

The CDR3 protein is CASSIGGSRSYEQYF. Here the CDR3 DNA reads TGTGCCAGTAGTATTGGGGGCTCCAGATCCTACGAGCAGTACTTC. This chain links TRBV19 with TRBJ2-7; tentative D call: TRBD1 (6 bases). The CDR3 totals 15 residues. Between the trimmed V and J ends, which lost 3 bases and 1 base, there was a span of 13 bases. Looked up from germline, CDR1 is LNHDA and CDR2 is SQIVND (reference sequence). The full variable domain, rest sourced from reference TRBV19 and TRBJ2-7, is DGGITQSPKYLFRKEGQNVTLSCEQNLNHDAMYWYRQDPGQGLRLIYYSQIVNDFQKGDIAEGYSVSREKKESFPLTVTSAQKNPTAFYLCASSIGGSRSYEQYFGPGTRLTVT.